The rows below give T cell receptor beta chains drawn from one sample of a study of blood T cell repertoires in COVID-19. The protocol was immunoSEQ multiplex PCR, while the TCRdb copy is restricted to in-frame clones and leaves out a portion. The sample lists around 100,000 clones; roughly 87% were seen once. Sequencing used peripheral blood. These receptors all come from a human donor in a cohort sampled during active COVID-19. Each CDR3 is given with its conserved first and last residue. The D gene is left open where the match is weak. Size values are once, few and many counts, or a class for expanded clones, and some rows have none.

j_call	v_call	clone_size	d_call	cdr3_aa	cdr3_nt
TRBJ2-2	TRBV28	few	TRBD2	CASRPTSENTGELFF	TGTGCCAGCAGACCGACTAGCGAAAACACCGGGGAGCTGTTTTTT
TRBJ2-1	TRBV5-1	NA	NA	CASRAGAGENEQFF	TGCGCCAGCAGGGCAGGGGCGGGGGAAAATGAGCAGTTCTTC
TRBJ2-1	TRBV9	NA	TRBD2	CASSPGLADDNEQFF	TGTGCCAGCAGCCCCGGACTAGCGGACGACAATGAGCAGTTCTTC
TRBJ2-5	TRBV12-3/TRBV12-4	NA	NA	CASSLGQKETQYF	TGTGCCAGCAGTTTAGGGCAGAAAGAGACCCAGTACTTC
TRBJ2-1	TRBV2	NA	TRBD1	CASSDTGENNEQFF	TGTGCCAGCAGTGATACAGGGGAAAACAATGAGCAGTTCTTC
TRBJ2-7	TRBV11-2	NA	TRBD1	CASETGDFEQYF	TGTGCCAGTGAGACAGGGGATTTCGAGCAGTACTTC
TRBJ2-5	TRBV7-9	NA	NA	CASSLSWHRQGGGETQYF	TGTGCCAGCAGCTTAAGTTGGCATCGGCAGGGGGGAGGAGAGACCCAGTACTTC
TRBJ1-2	TRBV5-5	NA	NA	CASTLDGGYGYTF	TGTGCCAGCACCCTGGACGGAGGCTATGGCTACACCTTC
TRBJ2-3	TRBV5-5	NA	NA	CASSSSNSDTTDTQYF	TGTGCCAGCAGCTCCTCTAATTCAGACACCACAGATACGCAGTATTTT
TRBJ1-2	TRBV6-5	NA	NA	CASSSVGGTNYGYTF	TGTGCCAGCAGTTCGGTCGGGGGAACTAACTATGGCTACACCTTC
TRBJ2-7	TRBV27	NA	NA	CASSFLSAGAPYEQYF	TGTGCCAGCAGTTTTCTATCAGCGGGTGCCCCCTACGAGCAGTACTTC
TRBJ2-5	TRBV5-6	NA	NA	CASSLRKREWETQYF	TGTGCCAGCAGCTTGCGGAAACGGGAGTGGGAGACCCAGTACTTC
TRBJ2-3	TRBV7-3	NA	NA	CASSLNRGPSTDTQYF	TGTGCCAGCAGCTTAAATCGTGGCCCTAGCACAGATACGCAGTATTTT
TRBJ2-7	TRBV6-5	NA	NA	CASKGRHGITYEQYF	TGTGCCAGCAAGGGTCGGCACGGGATCACCTACGAGCAGTACTTC
TRBJ2-2	TRBV28	NA	TRBD2	CASKRGLAGTGELFF	TGTGCCAGCAAAAGGGGACTAGCGGGAACCGGGGAGCTGTTTTTT
TRBJ2-5	TRBV5-6	NA	NA	CASSLAKSPRLRETQYF	TGTGCCAGCAGCTTGGCCAAGTCCCCCCGCCTCCGGGAGACCCAGTACTTC
TRBJ1-5	TRBV19	few	NA	CASIAPGQYSNQPQHF	TGTGCCAGTATAGCCCCAGGACAGTATAGCAATCAGCCCCAGCATTTT
TRBJ2-7	TRBV7-8	few	TRBD1	CASSSGQDPYEQYF	TGTGCCAGCAGCTCGGGACAGGACCCCTACGAGCAGTACTTC
TRBJ2-1	TRBV27	NA	TRBD2	CASSGRGLAGAYNEQFF	TGTGCCAGCAGTGGCCGGGGACTAGCGGGGGCGTACAATGAGCAGTTCTTC
TRBJ2-7	TRBV10-3	NA	TRBD2	CASKGTSGRSYEQYF	TGTGCCAGCAAAGGGACTAGCGGTCGCTCCTACGAGCAGTACTTC
TRBJ1-2	TRBV29-1	NA	NA	CSVEDRKTVYGYTF	TGCAGCGTTGAAGATCGCAAAACCGTCTACGGCTACACCTTC
TRBJ2-1	TRBV11-2	NA	NA	CASSARPAYNEQFF	TGTGCCAGCAGCGCGCGGCCCGCCTACAATGAGCAGTTCTTC
TRBJ2-1	TRBV6-2/TRBV6-3	NA	NA	CASSYNGPGRRNEQFF	TGTGCCAGCAGTTACAACGGACCCGGGAGAAGGAATGAGCAGTTCTTC
TRBJ1-5	TRBV6-6	NA	NA	CASSLLERGNQPQHF	TGTGCCAGCAGTTTACTGGAACGGGGCAATCAGCCCCAGCATTTT
TRBJ2-3	TRBV5-1	NA	TRBD2	CASSFPGLAGGLSDTQYF	TGCGCCAGCAGCTTCCCGGGACTAGCGGGGGGTTTGTCAGATACGCAGTATTTT
TRBJ2-1	TRBV2	NA	TRBD2	CASSEWWGGNNEQFF	TGTGCCAGCAGTGAATGGTGGGGGGGAAATAATGAGCAGTTCTTC
TRBJ2-1	TRBV5-1	NA	NA	CASSFMDGGSPPFF	TGCGCCAGCAGCTTCATGGACGGGGGTAGCCCCCCGTTCTTC
TRBJ1-4	TRBV4-1	NA	NA	CASSQAAVWGVYNEKLFF	TGCGCCAGCAGCCAAGCGGCGGTGTGGGGGGTGTATAATGAAAAACTGTTTTTT